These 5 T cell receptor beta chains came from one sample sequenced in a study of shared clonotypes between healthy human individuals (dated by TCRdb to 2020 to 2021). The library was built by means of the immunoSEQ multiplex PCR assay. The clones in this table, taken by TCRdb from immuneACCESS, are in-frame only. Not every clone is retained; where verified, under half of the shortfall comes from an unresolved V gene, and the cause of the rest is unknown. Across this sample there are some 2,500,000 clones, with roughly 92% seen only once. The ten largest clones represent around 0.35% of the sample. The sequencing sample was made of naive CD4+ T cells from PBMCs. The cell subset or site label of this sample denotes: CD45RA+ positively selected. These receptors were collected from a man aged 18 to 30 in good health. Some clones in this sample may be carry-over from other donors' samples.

The CDR3: CASHPYEDLTDTQYF. DNA for the CDR3: TGTGCCAGCCATCCATACGAGGACCTCACAGATACGCAGTATTTT. The V gene is TRBV28, the J gene TRBJ2-3, with D unclear. Germline CDR1 and CDR2: MDHEN and SYDVKM. V lost 8 bases and J 2 bases, leaving 17 bases between the germline ends. The CDR3 is made up of 15 amino acids.

The CDR3 DNA sequence: TGTGCCAGCAGCAATGTAGGACGGGAACAAGTGGGCGATCAGCCCCAGCATTTT. It codes for CASSNVGREQVGDQPQHF. The genes are TRBV21-1 and TRBJ1-5. TRBV21-1 is designated a pseudogene. This CDR3 has 18 residues.

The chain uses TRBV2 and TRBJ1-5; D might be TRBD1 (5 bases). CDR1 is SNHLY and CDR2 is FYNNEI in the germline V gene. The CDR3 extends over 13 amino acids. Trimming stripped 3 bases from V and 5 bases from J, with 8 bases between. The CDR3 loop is CASSEDNHQPQHF. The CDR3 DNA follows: TGTGCCAGCAGTGAGGACAATCATCAGCCCCAGCATTTT. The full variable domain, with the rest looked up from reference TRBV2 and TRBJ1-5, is EPEVTQTPSHQVTQMGQEVILRCVPISNHLYFYWYRQILGQKVEFLVSFYNNEISEKSEIFDDQFSVERPDGSNFTLKIRSTKLEDSAMYFCASSEDNHQPQHFGDGTRLSIL.

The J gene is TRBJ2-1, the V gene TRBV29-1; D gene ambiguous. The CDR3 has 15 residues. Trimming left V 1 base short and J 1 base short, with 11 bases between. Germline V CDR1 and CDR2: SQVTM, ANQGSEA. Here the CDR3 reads CSVEGAATSYNEQFF. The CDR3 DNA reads TGCAGCGTTGAAGGAGCCGCGACTTCCTACAATGAGCAGTTCTTC.

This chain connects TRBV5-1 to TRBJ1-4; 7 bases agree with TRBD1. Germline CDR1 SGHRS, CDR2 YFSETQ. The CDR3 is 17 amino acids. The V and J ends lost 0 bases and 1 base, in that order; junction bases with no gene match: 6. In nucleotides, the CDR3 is TGCGCCAGCAGCTTGGACCCCTGGACAGGAACTAATGAAAAACTGTTTTTT. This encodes CASSLDPWTGTNEKLFF.